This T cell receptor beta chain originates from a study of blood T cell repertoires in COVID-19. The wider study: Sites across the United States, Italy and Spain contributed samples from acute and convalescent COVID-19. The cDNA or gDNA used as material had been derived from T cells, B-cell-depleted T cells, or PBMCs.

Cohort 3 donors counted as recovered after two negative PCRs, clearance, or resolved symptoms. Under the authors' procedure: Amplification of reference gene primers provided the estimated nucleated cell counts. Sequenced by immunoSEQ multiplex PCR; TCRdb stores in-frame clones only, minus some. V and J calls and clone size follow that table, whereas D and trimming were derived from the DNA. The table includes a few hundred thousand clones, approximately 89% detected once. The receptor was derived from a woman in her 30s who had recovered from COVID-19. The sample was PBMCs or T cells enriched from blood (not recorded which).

The CDR3 reads CASSPRAGVNTGELFF. CDR3 nucleotide sequence: TGTGCCAGCTCACCACGTGCGGGGGTGAACACCGGGGAGCTGTTTTTT. The chain uses TRBV18 and TRBJ2-2, with 7 bases identical to TRBD2. This CDR3 is built from 16 residues. The ends lost 1 base at V and 1 base at J; junction bases unmatched: 3. The germline gives CDR1 KGHSH, CDR2 LQKENI.